These T cell receptor beta chains were read from a single sample in a study of T cell changes during pregnancy in multiple sclerosis. The method was immunoSEQ multiplex PCR; TCRdb's version includes in-frame clones alone and lacks a portion of them. The sample lists roughly 90,000 clones; almost 95% were seen once. Sequencing used peripheral blood, obtained in the third trimester of pregnancy. These receptors were taken from a female donor with multiple sclerosis, enrolled in a pregnancy study. Both conserved end residues are part of each CDR3. D genes are given only for firm matches. Clone size is stated in some rows and not others, as once, few, many or a class when expanded.

size: NA
V: TRBV5-7
J: TRBJ2-7
D: TRBD1
CDR3: CASSQPATGTGGFEQYF
DNA: TGTGCCAGCAGCCAACCCGCTACCGGGACAGGGGGCTTCGAGCAGTACTTC

size: NA
V: TRBV19
J: TRBJ2-7
D: TRBD2
CDR3: CASSHGGRAHGEQYF
DNA: TGTGCCAGTAGCCACGGGGGGAGGGCCCACGGTGAGCAGTACTTC

size: NA
V: TRBV18
J: TRBJ2-1
D: NA
CDR3: CASSPLYSEQFF
DNA: TGTGCCAGCTCACCACTATACAGTGAGCAGTTCTTC

size: few
V: TRBV7-4
J: TRBJ2-7
D: NA
CDR3: CASSFVLTEIFYEQYF
DNA: TGTGCCAGCAGCTTCGTACTCACAGAGATATTCTACGAGCAGTACTTC

size: NA
V: TRBV11-2
J: TRBJ2-2
D: TRBD2
CDR3: CASSRLLAGLNTGELFF
DNA: TGTGCCAGCAGCCGCCTTCTAGCGGGATTGAACACCGGGGAGCTGTTTTTT

size: NA
V: TRBV10-3
J: TRBJ1-4
D: NA
CDR3: CAISEGGRQSEKLFF
DNA: TGTGCCATCAGTGAGGGGGGGAGGCAAAGTGAAAAACTGTTTTTT

size: once
V: TRBV19
J: TRBJ2-1
D: NA
CDR3: CASSIAAGDYNEQFF
DNA: TGTGCCAGTAGTATAGCCGCGGGCGACTACAATGAGCAGTTCTTC

size: NA
V: TRBV2
J: TRBJ2-3
D: NA
CDR3: CASSVQRISHLGTDTQYF
DNA: TGTGCCAGCAGTGTACAGCGGATATCTCATTTGGGGACAGATACGCAGTATTTT

size: NA
V: TRBV28
J: TRBJ1-1
D: NA
CDR3: CASSSGSRQNTEAFF
DNA: TGTGCCAGCAGTTCTGGGTCCCGACAGAACACTGAAGCTTTCTTT

size: NA
V: TRBV21-1
J: TRBJ2-5
D: NA
CDR3: CASSKAWDRVSETQYF
DNA: TGTGCCAGCAGCAAAGCGTGGGACAGGGTGAGTGAGACCCAGTACTTC

size: NA
V: TRBV28
J: TRBJ1-4
D: TRBD1
CDR3: CASSLGGTGAEKLFF
DNA: TGTGCCAGCAGTTTGGGGGGGACAGGGGCGGAAAAACTGTTTTTT

size: NA
V: TRBV5-4
J: TRBJ2-5
D: NA
CDR3: CASSPLRERETQYF
DNA: TGTGCCAGCAGCCCTTTGAGGGAGAGGGAGACCCAGTACTTC

size: NA
V: TRBV19
J: TRBJ2-3
D: NA
CDR3: CATRGRGASTDTQYF
DNA: TGTGCCACCCGGGGACGGGGGGCAAGCACAGATACGCAGTATTTT

size: NA
V: TRBV27
J: TRBJ2-7
D: NA
CDR3: CASSFRDMYEQYF
DNA: TGTGCCAGCAGTTTCCGGGACATGTACGAGCAGTACTTC

size: NA
V: TRBV5-4
J: TRBJ2-5
D: TRBD2
CDR3: CASSLAGGPETQYF
DNA: TGTGCCAGCAGCTTAGCGGGAGGTCCAGAGACCCAGTACTTC

size: NA
V: TRBV5-1
J: TRBJ2-3
D: NA
CDR3: CASSLPRQESTDTQYF
DNA: TGCGCCAGCAGCCTACCAAGACAGGAGAGCACAGATACGCAGTATTTT

size: NA
V: TRBV2
J: TRBJ1-4
D: NA
CDR3: CASSEGLRGGGEKLFF
DNA: TGTGCCAGCAGTGAAGGGTTGCGGGGTGGAGGTGAAAAACTGTTTTTT

size: NA
V: TRBV4-2
J: TRBJ2-7
D: TRBD1
CDR3: CASSQGRIGTGGAYEQYF
DNA: TGTGCCAGCAGCCAGGGGCGCATCGGGACAGGGGGGGCCTACGAGCAGTACTTC

size: NA
V: TRBV7-9
J: TRBJ2-7
D: NA
CDR3: CASSPQASYEQYF
DNA: TGTGCCAGCAGCCCGCAGGCCTCCTACGAGCAGTACTTC

size: NA
V: TRBV6-5
J: TRBJ2-2
D: TRBD1
CDR3: CASTTGGGTGELFF
DNA: TGTGCCAGCACCACAGGGGGCGGCACCGGGGAGCTGTTTTTT

size: NA
V: TRBV27
J: TRBJ1-2
D: TRBD1
CDR3: CASSDLDRQHGYTF
DNA: TGTGCCAGCAGCGACCTGGACAGGCAGCATGGCTACACCTTC

size: NA
V: TRBV29-1
J: TRBJ2-1
D: NA
CDR3: CSVALLGAHEQFF
DNA: TGCAGCGTTGCCCTTTTGGGAGCCCATGAGCAGTTCTTC

size: once
V: TRBV27
J: TRBJ1-1
D: NA
CDR3: CASSLSTPGAEAFF
DNA: TGTGCCAGCAGTTTATCGACACCGGGGGCTGAAGCTTTCTTT

size: NA
V: TRBV10-3
J: TRBJ2-1
D: TRBD1
CDR3: CAISESHRDRVTNEQFF
DNA: TGTGCCATCAGTGAGTCGCACCGGGACAGGGTGACCAATGAGCAGTTCTTC

size: NA
V: TRBV11-2
J: TRBJ2-1
D: NA
CDR3: CASTQLEGHLNEQFF
DNA: TGTGCCAGCACCCAATTGGAGGGCCACCTCAATGAGCAGTTCTTC

size: NA
V: TRBV30
J: TRBJ2-7
D: TRBD1
CDR3: CAWSPTGGLSYF
DNA: TGTGCCTGGAGTCCCACAGGGGGATTGTCATACTTC

size: NA
V: TRBV6-5
J: TRBJ2-7
D: TRBD2
CDR3: CASRGGLAGFGEQYF
DNA: TGTGCCAGCCGAGGGGGACTAGCGGGATTCGGCGAGCAGTACTTC

size: once
V: TRBV6-1
J: TRBJ1-1
D: TRBD1
CDR3: CASSEAAQGDMAFF
DNA: TGTGCCAGCAGTGAAGCGGCGCAGGGGGATATGGCTTTCTTT

size: NA
V: TRBV5-4
J: TRBJ2-3
D: NA
CDR3: CASSLAPAVDTQYF
DNA: TGTGCCAGCAGCTTGGCCCCCGCGGTAGATACGCAGTATTTT

size: NA
V: TRBV7-2
J: TRBJ1-1
D: NA
CDR3: CASSLDVTPEAFF
DNA: TGTGCCAGCAGCTTAGATGTTACACCTGAAGCTTTCTTT

size: NA
V: TRBV9
J: TRBJ2-1
D: NA
CDR3: CASSKQTSYNEQFF
DNA: TGTGCCAGCAGCAAACAGACTAGCTACAATGAGCAGTTCTTC

size: NA
V: TRBV4-2
J: TRBJ2-5
D: NA
CDR3: CASSKTRNAETQYF
DNA: TGTGCCAGCAGCAAAACTAGGAACGCGGAGACCCAGTACTTC

size: NA
V: TRBV28
J: TRBJ1-3
D: TRBD1
CDR3: CASSFQGTGGTGNTIYF
DNA: TGTGCCAGCAGTTTTCAGGGGACAGGGGGTACAGGAAACACCATATATTTT

size: NA
V: TRBV28
J: TRBJ1-1
D: NA
CDR3: CASRSGGMNTEAFF
DNA: TGTGCCAGCAGGTCCGGGGGAATGAACACTGAAGCTTTCTTT

size: NA
V: TRBV2
J: TRBJ2-3
D: NA
CDR3: CASSRSSVGDTQYF
DNA: TGTGCCAGCAGCCGTTCTTCAGTTGGAGATACGCAGTATTTT

size: NA
V: TRBV7-3
J: TRBJ1-5
D: NA
CDR3: CASSLRGGDQPQHF
DNA: TGTGCCAGCAGCCTACGGGGAGGTGATCAGCCCCAGCATTTT

size: NA
V: TRBV6-1
J: TRBJ1-2
D: TRBD1
CDR3: CASSERQGFLRNYGYTF
DNA: TGTGCCAGCAGTGAGCGACAGGGGTTTTTAAGAAACTATGGCTACACCTTC

size: NA
V: TRBV18
J: TRBJ2-5
D: TRBD2
CDR3: CASSPVEELAKGTQYF
DNA: TGTGCCAGCTCACCAGTAGAGGAACTAGCGAAGGGGACCCAGTACTTC

size: NA
V: TRBV5-5
J: TRBJ1-5
D: TRBD1
CDR3: CASSYGTGINQPQHF
DNA: TGTGCCAGCAGCTACGGGACAGGGATTAATCAGCCCCAGCATTTT

size: NA
V: TRBV19
J: TRBJ1-2
D: NA
CDR3: CASSISEDYYGYTF
DNA: TGTGCCAGTAGTATATCCGAAGACTACTATGGCTACACCTTC

size: NA
V: TRBV11-3
J: TRBJ2-2
D: NA
CDR3: CASSPRGGELFF
DNA: TGTGCCAGCAGCCCCCGAGGCGGGGAGCTGTTTTTT

size: NA
V: TRBV28
J: TRBJ1-5
D: NA
CDR3: CASSLPSVQPQHF
DNA: TGTGCCAGCAGTTTGCCCAGCGTGCAGCCCCAGCATTTT

size: NA
V: TRBV6-6
J: TRBJ2-7
D: NA
CDR3: CASSLRAGLGGEQYF
DNA: TGTGCCAGCAGTCTCAGGGCAGGCCTTGGGGGGGAGCAGTACTTC

size: NA
V: TRBV6-1
J: TRBJ1-2
D: TRBD1
CDR3: CASSPMEGAYGYTF
DNA: TGTGCCAGCAGTCCCATGGAGGGGGCCTATGGCTACACCTTC

size: NA
V: TRBV7-9
J: TRBJ2-1
D: NA
CDR3: CASSLVGLAHEQFF
DNA: TGTGCCAGCAGCTTAGTTGGGCTAGCACACGAGCAGTTCTTC

size: NA
V: TRBV7-3
J: TRBJ1-4
D: TRBD1
CDR3: CASSSTGGFEKLFF
DNA: TGTGCCAGCAGCTCCACAGGGGGCTTTGAAAAACTGTTTTTT

size: NA
V: TRBV15
J: TRBJ2-7
D: TRBD2
CDR3: CATSGGRAGEQYF
DNA: TGTGCCACCAGCGGCGGGAGAGCGGGAGAGCAGTACTTC

size: NA
V: TRBV2
J: TRBJ1-5
D: NA
CDR3: CASNLGGAGQPQHF
DNA: TGTGCCAGCAATCTCGGAGGGGCGGGACAGCCCCAGCATTTT

size: once
V: TRBV28
J: TRBJ2-2
D: TRBD1
CDR3: CASSSGQGDTGELFF
DNA: TGTGCCAGCAGTTCCGGACAGGGTGACACCGGGGAGCTGTTTTTT

size: NA
V: TRBV6-1
J: TRBJ2-7
D: TRBD1
CDR3: CASSLTGNYEQYF
DNA: TGTGCCAGCAGTCTGACAGGGAATTACGAGCAGTACTTC

size: NA
V: TRBV19
J: TRBJ1-1
D: NA
CDR3: CAGRHTNTEAFF
DNA: TGTGCCGGCCGACACACCAACACTGAAGCTTTCTTT

size: NA
V: TRBV7-6
J: TRBJ1-1
D: NA
CDR3: CASSAAGGRSEAFF
DNA: TGTGCCAGCAGCGCCGCAGGCGGGCGGAGTGAAGCTTTCTTT

size: NA
V: TRBV5-6
J: TRBJ1-1
D: TRBD1
CDR3: CASSSDRGAEAFF
DNA: TGTGCCAGCAGCTCCGACAGGGGGGCTGAAGCTTTCTTT

size: NA
V: TRBV5-4
J: TRBJ2-1
D: TRBD2
CDR3: CASSLSSGIGNEQFF
DNA: TGTGCCAGCAGCTTGAGTAGCGGGATAGGGAATGAGCAGTTCTTC

size: NA
V: TRBV29-1
J: TRBJ2-5
D: TRBD2
CDR3: CSYERGGGETQYF
DNA: TGCAGCTATGAGCGGGGAGGTGGTGAGACCCAGTACTTC

size: NA
V: TRBV2
J: TRBJ2-5
D: NA
CDR3: CASSGGSLAQETQYF
DNA: TGTGCCAGCAGTGGGGGGTCCCTAGCGCAAGAGACCCAGTACTTC

size: NA
V: TRBV9
J: TRBJ1-5
D: TRBD1
CDR3: CASSVGTGDNQPQHF
DNA: TGTGCCAGCAGCGTAGGGACAGGAGACAATCAGCCCCAGCATTTT